This TCR beta chain comes out of a study of human T cells and chemical hapten exposure. Looking at the study overall: Slight volume differences across pooled libraries mainly accounted for varying per-sample TCR yields.

The time point: healthy volunteer bleed at 2 weeks. Unfractionated whole blood was the source from which total RNA was extracted. This clonotype was recorded a few times. The antigen remains unidentified. General observations from the study: Counts of TCRs above 1 in 1000 frequency stayed unchanged with DPC sensitization.

The CDR3 extends over 15 amino acids. Germline-derived CDR1 and CDR2 are MNHEY and SMNVEV (reference sequence). V lost 4 bases, J lost 2 bases, and 15 bases lay in between. Each CDR3 protein is one row after TCRdb ran MiXCR on the RACE reads. Of 130,000 or so distinct CDR3 sequences listed, roughly 9% are singletons. Material: whole blood. The gene calls are TRBV27 and TRBJ2-7, with a tentative D call TRBD2 (7 bases). The TCR comes from a male donor in good health. Some clones in this sample may be carry-over from other donors' samples. In nucleotides, the CDR3 is TGTGCCAGCAGTTCTAGGTCGGGGGGCACCTACGAGCAGTACTTC. Translated, it gives CASSSRSGGTYEQYF.